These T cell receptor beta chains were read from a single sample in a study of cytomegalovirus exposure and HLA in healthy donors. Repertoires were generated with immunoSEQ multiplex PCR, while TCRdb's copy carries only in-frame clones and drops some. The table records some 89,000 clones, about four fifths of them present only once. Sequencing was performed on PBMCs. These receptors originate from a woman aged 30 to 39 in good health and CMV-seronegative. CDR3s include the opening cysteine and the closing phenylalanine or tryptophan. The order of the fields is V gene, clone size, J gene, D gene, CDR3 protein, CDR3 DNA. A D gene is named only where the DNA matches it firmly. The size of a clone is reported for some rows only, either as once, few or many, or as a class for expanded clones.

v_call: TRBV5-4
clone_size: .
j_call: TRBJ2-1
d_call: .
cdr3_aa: CASSSILNNEQFF
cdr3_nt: TGTGCCAGCAGCTCTATTTTAAACAATGAGCAGTTCTTC

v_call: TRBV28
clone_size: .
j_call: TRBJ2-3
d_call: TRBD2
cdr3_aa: CASSFPLAGHGDTQYF
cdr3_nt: TGTGCCAGCAGTTTCCCACTAGCGGGGCACGGGGATACGCAGTATTTT

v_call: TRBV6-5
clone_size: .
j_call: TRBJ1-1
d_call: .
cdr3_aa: CASSLRGAEAFF
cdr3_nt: TGTGCCAGCAGCCTCAGGGGTGCTGAAGCTTTCTTT

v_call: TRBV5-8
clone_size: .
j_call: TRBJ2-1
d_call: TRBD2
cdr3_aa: CASSLWRLREGLHNEQFF
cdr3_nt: TGTGCCAGCAGCTTGTGGAGGCTACGGGAGGGCCTCCACAATGAGCAGTTCTTC

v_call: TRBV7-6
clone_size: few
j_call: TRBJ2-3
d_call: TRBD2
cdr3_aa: CASSLVPTSGRSTDTQYF
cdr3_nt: TGTGCCAGCAGCTTAGTACCGACTAGCGGGAGGAGCACAGATACGCAGTATTTT

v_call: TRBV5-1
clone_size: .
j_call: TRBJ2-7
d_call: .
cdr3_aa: CASSLVLAESIYEQYF
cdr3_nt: TGCGCCAGCAGCTTGGTTTTGGCAGAATCGATCTACGAGCAGTACTTC

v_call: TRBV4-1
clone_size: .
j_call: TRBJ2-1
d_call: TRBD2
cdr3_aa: CASSQEGTSGMGEQFF
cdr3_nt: TGCGCCAGCAGCCAAGAAGGCACTAGCGGGATGGGTGAGCAGTTCTTC

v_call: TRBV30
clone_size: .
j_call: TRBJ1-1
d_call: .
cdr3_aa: CAWGTWGTEAFF
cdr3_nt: TGTGCCTGGGGGACTTGGGGCACTGAAGCTTTCTTT

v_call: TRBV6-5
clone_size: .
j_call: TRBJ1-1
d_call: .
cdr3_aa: CDSSRTGRTEAFF
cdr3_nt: TGTGACAGCAGTAGAACAGGGCGCACTGAAGCTTTCTTT

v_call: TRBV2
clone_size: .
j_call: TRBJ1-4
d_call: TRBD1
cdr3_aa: CASSAGGSKEKLFF
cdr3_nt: TGTGCCAGCAGCGCAGGGGGCTCAAAAGAAAAACTGTTTTTT

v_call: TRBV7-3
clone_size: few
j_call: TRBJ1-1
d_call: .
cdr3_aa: CASSQGSNTEAFF
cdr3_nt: TGTGCCAGCAGCCAAGGGAGCAACACTGAAGCTTTCTTT

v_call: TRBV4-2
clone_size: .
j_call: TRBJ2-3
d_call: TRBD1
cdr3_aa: CASSQDSPTGTGWLDTQYF
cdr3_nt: TGTGCCAGCAGCCAAGATTCCCCAACCGGGACAGGGTGGTTGGATACGCAGTATTTT

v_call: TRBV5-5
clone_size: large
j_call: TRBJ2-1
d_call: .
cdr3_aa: CASSLTSYNEQFF
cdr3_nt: TGTGCCAGCAGCCTCACTTCCTACAATGAGCAGTTCTTC

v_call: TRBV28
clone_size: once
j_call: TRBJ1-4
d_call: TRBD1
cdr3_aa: CASSGQGVGNEKLFF
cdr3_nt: TGTGCCAGCAGTGGGCAGGGGGTAGGCAATGAAAAACTGTTTTTT

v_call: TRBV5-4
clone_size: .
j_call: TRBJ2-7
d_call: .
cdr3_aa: CASSLVMGANFDEQYF
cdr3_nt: TGTGCCAGCAGCTTGGTCATGGGAGCGAATTTCGACGAGCAGTACTTC

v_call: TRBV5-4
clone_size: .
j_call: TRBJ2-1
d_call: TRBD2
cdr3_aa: CASSQTSGAYNEQFF
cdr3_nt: TGTGCCAGCAGCCAAACTAGCGGGGCCTACAATGAGCAGTTCTTC

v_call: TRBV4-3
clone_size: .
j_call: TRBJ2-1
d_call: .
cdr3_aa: CASSQDLGGSYNEQFF
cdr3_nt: TGCGCCAGCAGCCAAGATCTGGGGGGCTCCTACAATGAGCAGTTCTTC

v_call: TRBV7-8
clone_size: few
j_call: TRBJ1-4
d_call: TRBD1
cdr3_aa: CASSLRTGRGEKLFF
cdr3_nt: TGTGCCAGCAGCCTCCGGACAGGAAGGGGGGAAAAACTGTTTTTT

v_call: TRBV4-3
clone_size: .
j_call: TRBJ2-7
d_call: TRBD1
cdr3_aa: CASSQDHTDRPYEQYF
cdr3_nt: TGCGCCAGCAGCCAAGACCATACGGACAGGCCCTACGAGCAGTACTTC

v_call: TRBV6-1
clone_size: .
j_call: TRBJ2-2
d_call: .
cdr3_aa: CASSNRNTGELFF
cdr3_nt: TGTGCCAGCAGTAACAGGAACACCGGGGAGCTGTTTTTT

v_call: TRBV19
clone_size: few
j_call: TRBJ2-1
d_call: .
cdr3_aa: CASSTTGLWNEQFF
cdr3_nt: TGTGCCAGTAGTACGACGGGACTGTGGAATGAGCAGTTCTTC

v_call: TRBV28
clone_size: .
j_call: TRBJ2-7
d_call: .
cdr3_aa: CASTPPGPNEQYF
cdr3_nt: TGTGCCAGCACCCCTCCTGGGCCCAACGAGCAGTACTTC

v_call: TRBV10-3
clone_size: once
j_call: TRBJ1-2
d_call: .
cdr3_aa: CATSEGQGTGYTF
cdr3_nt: TGTGCCACCAGTGAAGGGCAGGGTACTGGCTACACCTTC

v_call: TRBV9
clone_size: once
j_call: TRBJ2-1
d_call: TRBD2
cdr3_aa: CASSVGGSGGNEQFF
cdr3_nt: TGTGCCAGCAGCGTAGGGGGGTCGGGGGGCAATGAGCAGTTCTTC

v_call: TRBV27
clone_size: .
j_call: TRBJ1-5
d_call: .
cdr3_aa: CASSLNTGINQPQHF
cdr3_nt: TGTGCCAGCAGTTTAAACACAGGGATCAATCAGCCCCAGCATTTT

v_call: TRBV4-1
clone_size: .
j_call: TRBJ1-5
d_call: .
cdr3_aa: CASSQEETGNQPQHF
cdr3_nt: TGCGCCAGCAGCCAAGAAGAGACTGGCAATCAGCCCCAGCATTTT

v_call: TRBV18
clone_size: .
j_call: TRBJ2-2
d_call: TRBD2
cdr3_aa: CASSIRTSGTTNTGELFF
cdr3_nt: TGTGCCAGCTCAATACGGACTAGCGGAACGACGAACACCGGGGAGCTGTTTTTT

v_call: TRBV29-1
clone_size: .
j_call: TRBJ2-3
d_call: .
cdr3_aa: CSVMQRRNTDTQYF
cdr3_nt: TGCAGCGTTATGCAGCGGAGGAACACAGATACGCAGTATTTT

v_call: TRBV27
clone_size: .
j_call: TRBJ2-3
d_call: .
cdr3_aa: CASSLSRFTDTQYF
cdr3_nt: TGTGCCAGCAGTTTATCGAGGTTCACAGATACGCAGTATTTT

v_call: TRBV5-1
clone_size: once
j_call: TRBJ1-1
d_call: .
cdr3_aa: CASSLYPQGQDEAFF
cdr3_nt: TGCGCCAGCAGCTTATACCCACAGGGACAAGATGAAGCTTTCTTT

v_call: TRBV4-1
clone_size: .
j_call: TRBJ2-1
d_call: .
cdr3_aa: CASSSPRDQRIYNEQFF
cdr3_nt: TGCGCCAGCAGCAGCCCGCGGGACCAGCGGATCTACAATGAGCAGTTCTTC

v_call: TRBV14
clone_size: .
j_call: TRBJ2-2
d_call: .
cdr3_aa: CASRAATGELFF
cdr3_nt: TGTGCCAGCAGGGCCGCCACCGGGGAGCTGTTTTTT

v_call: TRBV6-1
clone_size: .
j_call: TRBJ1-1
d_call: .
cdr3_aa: CASSDRRDGEAFF
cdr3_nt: TGTGCCAGCAGTGATCGGAGGGACGGAGAGGCTTTCTTT

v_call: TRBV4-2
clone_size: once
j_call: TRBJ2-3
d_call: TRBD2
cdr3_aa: CASSIRLAGEVQYF
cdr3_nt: TGTGCCAGCAGCATCCGACTAGCGGGAGAGGTGCAGTATTTT

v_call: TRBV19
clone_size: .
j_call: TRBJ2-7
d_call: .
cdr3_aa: CASSRDSYEQYF
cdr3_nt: TGTGCCAGTAGTAGAGACTCGTACGAGCAGTACTTC

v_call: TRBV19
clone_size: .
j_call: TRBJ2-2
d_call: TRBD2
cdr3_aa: CASSISTSGRGTGELFF
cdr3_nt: TGTGCCAGTAGTATAAGTACTAGCGGGAGAGGCACCGGGGAGCTGTTTTTT

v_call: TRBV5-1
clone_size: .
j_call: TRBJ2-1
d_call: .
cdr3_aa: CASSSEGGSNSRGVSYNEQFF
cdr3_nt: TGCGCCAGCAGCTCGGAGGGGGGGAGCAATTCTCGGGGTGTATCCTACAATGAGCAGTTCTTC

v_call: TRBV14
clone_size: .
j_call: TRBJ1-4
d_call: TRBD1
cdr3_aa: CASSGGTGFTNEKLFF
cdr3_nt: TGTGCCAGCAGCGGCGGGACAGGGTTCACTAATGAAAAACTGTTTTTT

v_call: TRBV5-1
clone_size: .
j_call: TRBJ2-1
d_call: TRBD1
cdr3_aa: CASSLYPSGTGDNEQFF
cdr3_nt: TGCGCCAGCAGCTTGTACCCCTCCGGGACAGGGGACAATGAGCAGTTCTTC

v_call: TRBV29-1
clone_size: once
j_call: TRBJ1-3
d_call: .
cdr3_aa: CSVEGGSGNTIYF
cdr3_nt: TGCAGCGTTGAGGGAGGGTCCGGAAACACCATATATTTT

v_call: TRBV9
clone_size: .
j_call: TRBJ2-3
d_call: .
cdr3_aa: CASSQRPAGGTDTQYF
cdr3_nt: TGTGCCAGCAGCCAGAGGCCAGCAGGGGGCACAGATACGCAGTATTTT

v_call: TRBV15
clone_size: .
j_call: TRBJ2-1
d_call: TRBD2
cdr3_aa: CATSSDPLAVSYNEQFF
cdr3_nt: TGTGCCACCAGCAGCGACCCCCTAGCGGTTTCCTACAATGAGCAGTTCTTC

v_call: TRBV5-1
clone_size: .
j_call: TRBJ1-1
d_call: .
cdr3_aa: CASSLRGHTEAFF
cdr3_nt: TGCGCCAGCAGCTTGCGGGGTCACACTGAAGCTTTCTTT

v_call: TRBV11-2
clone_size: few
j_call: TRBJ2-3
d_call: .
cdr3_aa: CASSLDRLTDTQYF
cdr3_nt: TGTGCCAGCAGCTTAGATCGACTCACAGATACGCAGTATTTT

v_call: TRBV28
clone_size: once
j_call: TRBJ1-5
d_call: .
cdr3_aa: CAVRPPTSGQPQHF
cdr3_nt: TGTGCCGTCCGCCCCCCCACATCTGGTCAGCCCCAGCATTTT

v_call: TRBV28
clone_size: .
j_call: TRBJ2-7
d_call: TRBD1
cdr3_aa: CASRKIRTGRRDYEQYF
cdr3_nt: TGTGCCAGCAGGAAAATAAGGACAGGGCGCAGAGACTACGAGCAGTACTTC

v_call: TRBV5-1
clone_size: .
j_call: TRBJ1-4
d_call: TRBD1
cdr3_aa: CASSLGTGGGEKLFF
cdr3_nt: TGCGCCAGCAGCTTGGGGACAGGGGGCGGTGAAAAACTGTTTTTT

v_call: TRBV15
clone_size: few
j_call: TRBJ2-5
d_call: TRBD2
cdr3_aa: CATGAQRGGTQYF
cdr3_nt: TGTGCCACCGGAGCTCAGCGGGGAGGGACCCAGTACTTC

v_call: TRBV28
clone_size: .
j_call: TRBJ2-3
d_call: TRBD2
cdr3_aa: CASSDGLAGVGSRTDTQYF
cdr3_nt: TGTGCCAGCAGTGATGGACTAGCGGGAGTGGGGTCTCGAACAGATACGCAGTATTTT